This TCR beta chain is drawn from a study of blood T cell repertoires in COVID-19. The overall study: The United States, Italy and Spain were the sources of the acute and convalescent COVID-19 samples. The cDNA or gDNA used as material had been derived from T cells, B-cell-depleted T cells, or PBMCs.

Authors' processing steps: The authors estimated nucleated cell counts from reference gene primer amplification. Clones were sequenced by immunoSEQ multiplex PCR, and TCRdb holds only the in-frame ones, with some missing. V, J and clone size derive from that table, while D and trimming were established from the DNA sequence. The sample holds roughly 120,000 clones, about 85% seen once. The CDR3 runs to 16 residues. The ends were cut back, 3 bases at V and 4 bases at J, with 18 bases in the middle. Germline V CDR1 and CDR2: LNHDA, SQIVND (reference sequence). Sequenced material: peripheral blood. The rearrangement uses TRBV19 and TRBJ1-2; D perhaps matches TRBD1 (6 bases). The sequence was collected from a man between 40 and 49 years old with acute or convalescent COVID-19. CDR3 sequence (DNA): TGTGCCAGTAGTATCCTTCCCCCGGGACATATCTATGGCTACACCTTC. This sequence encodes CASSILPPGHIYGYTF.